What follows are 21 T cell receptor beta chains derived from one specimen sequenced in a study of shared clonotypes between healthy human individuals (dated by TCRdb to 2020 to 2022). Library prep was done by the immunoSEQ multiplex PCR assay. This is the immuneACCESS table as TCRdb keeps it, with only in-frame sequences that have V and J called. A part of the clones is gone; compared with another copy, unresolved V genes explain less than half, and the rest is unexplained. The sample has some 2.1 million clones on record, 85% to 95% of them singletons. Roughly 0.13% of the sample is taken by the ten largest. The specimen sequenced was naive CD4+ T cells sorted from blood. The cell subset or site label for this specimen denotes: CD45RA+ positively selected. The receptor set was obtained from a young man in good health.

As DNA, the CDR3 is TGTGCCAGTAGTAAACAGCGAGTAGGGGTCTACGAGCAGTACTTC. Translating gives CASSKQRVGVYEQYF. This chain links TRBV19 with TRBJ2-7; tentative D call: TRBD1 (5 bases). Per germline, CDR1 LNHDA and CDR2 SQIVND (reference sequence). This CDR3 spans 15 amino acids. The V end was cut by 4 bases, the J end by 3 bases, with 16 bases between.

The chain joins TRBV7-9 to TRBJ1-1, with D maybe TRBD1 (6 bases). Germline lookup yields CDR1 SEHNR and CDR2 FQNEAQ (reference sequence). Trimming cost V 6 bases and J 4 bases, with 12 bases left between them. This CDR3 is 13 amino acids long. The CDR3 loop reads CASRIQGPTEAFF. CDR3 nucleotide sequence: TGTGCCAGCAGGATACAGGGTCCCACTGAAGCTTTCTTT. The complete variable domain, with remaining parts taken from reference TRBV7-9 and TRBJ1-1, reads DTGVSQNPRHKITKRGQNVTFRCDPISEHNRLYWYRQTLGQGPEFLTYFQNEAQLEKSRLLSDRFSAERPKGSFSTLEIQRTEQGDSAMYLCASRIQGPTEAFFGQGTRLTVV.

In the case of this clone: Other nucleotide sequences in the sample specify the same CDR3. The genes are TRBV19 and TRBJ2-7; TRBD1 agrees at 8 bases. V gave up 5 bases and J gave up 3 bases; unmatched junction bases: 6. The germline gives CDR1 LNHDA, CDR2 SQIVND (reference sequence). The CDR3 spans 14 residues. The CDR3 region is CASSPPGQGYEQYF. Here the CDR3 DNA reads TGTGCCAGTAGTCCTCCCGGACAGGGCTACGAGCAGTACTTC.

The CDR3 sequence is CASSDSDLPETQYF. In DNA, the CDR3 is TGTGCCAGCAGTGACTCAGACCTACCGGAGACCCAGTACTTC. The rearrangement joins TRBV6-4 to TRBJ2-5; no clear D gene. Trimming took off 0 bases at V and 5 bases at J, with 10 bases between the two ends. Per the germline V gene, CDR1 is MRHNA and CDR2 is SNTAGT. The CDR3 runs 14 residues.

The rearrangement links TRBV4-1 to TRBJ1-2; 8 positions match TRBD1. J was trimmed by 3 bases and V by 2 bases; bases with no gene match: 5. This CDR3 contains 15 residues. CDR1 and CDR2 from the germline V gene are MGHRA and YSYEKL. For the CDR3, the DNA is TGCGCCAGCAGCCAAAGAATGACAGGGGACTATGGCTACACCTTC. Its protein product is CASSQRMTGDYGYTF.

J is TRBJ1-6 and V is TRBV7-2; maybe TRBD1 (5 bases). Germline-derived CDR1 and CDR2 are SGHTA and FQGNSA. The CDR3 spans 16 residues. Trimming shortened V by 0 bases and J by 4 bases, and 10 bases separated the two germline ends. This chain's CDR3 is CASSLAGTTYNSPLHF. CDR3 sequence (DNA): TGTGCCAGCAGCTTAGCAGGGACCACTTATAATTCACCCCTCCACTTT.

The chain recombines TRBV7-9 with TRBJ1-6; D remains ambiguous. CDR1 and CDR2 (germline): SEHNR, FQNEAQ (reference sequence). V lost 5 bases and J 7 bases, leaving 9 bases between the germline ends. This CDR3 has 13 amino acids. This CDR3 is CASSPLGNSPLHF. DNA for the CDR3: TGTGCCAGCAGCCCCCTCGGGAATTCACCCCTCCACTTT.

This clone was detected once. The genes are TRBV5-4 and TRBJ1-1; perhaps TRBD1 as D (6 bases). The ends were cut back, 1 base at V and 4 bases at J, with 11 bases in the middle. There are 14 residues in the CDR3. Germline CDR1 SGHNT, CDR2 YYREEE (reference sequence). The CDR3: CASSLNRERTEAFF. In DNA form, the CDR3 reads TGTGCCAGCAGCTTGAACAGGGAGCGCACTGAAGCTTTCTTT. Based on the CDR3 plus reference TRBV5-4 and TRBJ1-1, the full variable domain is ETGVTQSPTHLIKTRGQQVTLRCSSQSGHNTVSWYQQALGQGPQFIFQYYREEENGRGNFPPRFSGLQFPNYSSELNVNALELDDSALYLCASSLNRERTEAFFGQGTRLTVV.

CDR3 sequence reads: CASSSRDSNSPLHF. The DNA for the CDR3 is TGTGCCAGTAGTTCCCGGGACAGTAATTCACCCCTCCACTTT. The V gene is TRBV19, the J gene TRBJ1-6, with 7 bases matching TRBD1. The ends lost 5 bases at V and 6 bases at J; junction bases unmatched: 4. Germline assignment: CDR1 LNHDA and CDR2 SQIVND (reference sequence). This CDR3 has 14 residues.

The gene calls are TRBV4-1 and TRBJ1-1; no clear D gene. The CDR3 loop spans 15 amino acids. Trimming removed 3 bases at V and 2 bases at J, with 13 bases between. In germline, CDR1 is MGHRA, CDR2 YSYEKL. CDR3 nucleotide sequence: TGCGCCAGCAGCCAGGGCCCGAACCTCAACACTGAAGCTTTCTTT. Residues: CASSQGPNLNTEAFF.

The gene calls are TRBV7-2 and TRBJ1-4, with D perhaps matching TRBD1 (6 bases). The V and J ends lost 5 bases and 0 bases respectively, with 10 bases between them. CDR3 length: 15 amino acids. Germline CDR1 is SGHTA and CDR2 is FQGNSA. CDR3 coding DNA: TGTGCCAGCAGCCGACAGGAAGCAACTAATGAAAAACTGTTTTTT. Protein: CASSRQEATNEKLFF.

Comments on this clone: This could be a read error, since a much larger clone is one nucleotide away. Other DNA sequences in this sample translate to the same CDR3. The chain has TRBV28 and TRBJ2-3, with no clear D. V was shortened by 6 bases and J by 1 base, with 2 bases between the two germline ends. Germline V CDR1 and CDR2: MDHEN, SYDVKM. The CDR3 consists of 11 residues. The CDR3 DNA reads TGTGCCAGCAGCCGCACAGATACGCAGTATTTT. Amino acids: CASSRTDTQYF.

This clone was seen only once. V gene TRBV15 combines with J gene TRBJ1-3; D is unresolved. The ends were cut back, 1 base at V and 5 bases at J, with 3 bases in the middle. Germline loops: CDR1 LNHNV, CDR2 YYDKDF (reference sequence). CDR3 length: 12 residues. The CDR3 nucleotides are TGTGCCACCAGCAGAGGGAGAAACACCATATATTTT. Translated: CATSRGRNTIYF. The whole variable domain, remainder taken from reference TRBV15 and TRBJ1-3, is DAMVIQNPRYQVTQFGKPVTLSCSQTLNHNVMYWYQQKSSQAPKLLFHYYDKDFNNEADTPDNFQSRRPNTSFCFLDIRSPGLGDTAMYLCATSRGRNTIYFGEGSWLTVV.

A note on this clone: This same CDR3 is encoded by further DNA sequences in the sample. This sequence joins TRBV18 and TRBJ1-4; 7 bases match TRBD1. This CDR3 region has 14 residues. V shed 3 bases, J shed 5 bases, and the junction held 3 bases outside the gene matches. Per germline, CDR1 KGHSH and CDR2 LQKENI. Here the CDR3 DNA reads TGTGCCAGCTCACCGGGACAGCAGAATGAAAAACTGTTTTTT. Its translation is CASSPGQQNEKLFF.

CDR3 sequence (DNA): TGTGCCAGCAGCTTAGTAACAGAGGTTGGCTACACCTTC. The encoded protein is CASSLVTEVGYTF. The rearrangement joins TRBV7-2 to TRBJ1-2; D not resolved. CDR3 length: 13 residues. Germline V gene data show CDR1 as SGHTA and CDR2 as FQGNSA. Trimming took off 1 base at V and 7 bases at J, with 10 bases between the two ends.

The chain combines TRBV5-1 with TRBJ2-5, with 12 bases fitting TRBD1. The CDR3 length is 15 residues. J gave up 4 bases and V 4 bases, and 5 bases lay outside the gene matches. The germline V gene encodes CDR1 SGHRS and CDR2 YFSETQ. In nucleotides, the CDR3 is TGCGCCAGCAGCGTCCGGGACAGGGGGCTAGAGACCCAGTACTTC. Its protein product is CASSVRDRGLETQYF.

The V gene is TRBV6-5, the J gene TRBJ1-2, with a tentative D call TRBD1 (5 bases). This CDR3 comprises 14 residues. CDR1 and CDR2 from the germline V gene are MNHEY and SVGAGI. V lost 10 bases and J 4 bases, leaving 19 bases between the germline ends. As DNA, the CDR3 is TGTGCCACCCAGAGAGGTACAGGTCCCTATGGCTACACCTTC. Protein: CATQRGTGPYGYTF.

The CDR3 loop is CASNHDRGSYEQYF. Here the CDR3 DNA reads TGTGCCAGCAACCACGACAGGGGGAGTTACGAGCAGTACTTC. The chain recombines TRBV28 with TRBJ2-7; 9 bases are a match to TRBD1. With 7 bases clipped from V and 4 bases from J, the junction kept 8 bases outside the gene matches. The CDR3 runs 14 residues. Germline values: CDR1 MDHEN, CDR2 SYDVKM.

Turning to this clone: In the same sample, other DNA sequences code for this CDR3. The CDR3, as DNA: TGTGCCAGCAGTTTATCGGGGGGCACTAATGAAAAACTGTTTTTT. Residues: CASSLSGGTNEKLFF. This sequence joins TRBV28 and TRBJ1-4; weak D call: TRBD1 (6 bases). The germline CDR1 and CDR2 sequences are MDHEN and SYDVKM. Trimming took 1 base from V and 2 from J, leaving 8 bases between them. The CDR3 has 15 residues.

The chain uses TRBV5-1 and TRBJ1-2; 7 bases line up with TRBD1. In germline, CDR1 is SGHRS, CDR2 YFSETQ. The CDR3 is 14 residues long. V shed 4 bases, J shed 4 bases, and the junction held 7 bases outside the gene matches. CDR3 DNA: TGCGCCAGCAGCCCAGGGGACAGTTTCTATGGCTACACCTTC. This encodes CASSPGDSFYGYTF.

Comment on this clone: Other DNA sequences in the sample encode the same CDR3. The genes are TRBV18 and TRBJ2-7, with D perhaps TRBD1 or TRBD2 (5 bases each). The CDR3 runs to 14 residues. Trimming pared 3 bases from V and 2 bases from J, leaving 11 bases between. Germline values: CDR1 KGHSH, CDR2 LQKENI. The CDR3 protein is CASSPGRETYEQYF. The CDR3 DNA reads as TGTGCCAGCTCACCGGGCAGGGAGACCTACGAGCAGTACTTC.